A single sample is the source of the 15 T cell receptor beta chains below, sequenced in a study of cytomegalovirus exposure and HLA in healthy donors. It was with 60 Vbeta and 13 Jbeta primers that the PCR ran. Sequenced by immunoSEQ multiplex PCR; TCRdb stores in-frame clones only, minus some. Of 150,000 or so clones listed, 70% to 80% are singletons. The sequencing sample was made of PBMCs. The receptors were sampled from a young man in good health and CMV-seronegative.

The chain carries TRBV5-4 and TRBJ2-5; 7 bases agree with TRBD2. TRBJ2-7 explains the end of the DNA better; the J call may be wrong. Per germline, CDR1 SGHNT and CDR2 YYREEE (reference sequence). The CDR3 length is 14 residues. CDR3 protein: CASSRAGTNYEQYF. The CDR3 nucleotides read TGTGCCAGCAGCCGAGCGGGGACGAACTACGAGCAGTACTTC.

The table lists this clone with a few counts. V and J are TRBV9 and TRBJ2-7; D gene ambiguous. CDR3 length: 13 amino acids. Germline V gene data show CDR1 as SGDLS and CDR2 as YYNGEE. V was shortened by 3 bases and J by 3 bases, with 10 bases between the two germline ends. As DNA, the CDR3 is TGTGCCAGCAGCGGAAATAGCAACTACGAGCAGTACTTC. It translates to CASSGNSNYEQYF. Looking up the rest from reference TRBV9 and TRBJ2-7 gives the full variable domain: DSGVTQTPKHLITATGQRVTLRCSPRSGDLSVYWYQQSLDQGLQFLIQYYNGEERAKGNILERFSAQQFPDLHSELNLSSLELGDSALYFCASSGNSNYEQYFGPGTRLTVT.

The chain employs TRBV11-2 and TRBJ2-5; 13 nucleotides line up with TRBD2. CDR3 length: 17 residues. The V gene's germline CDR1 is SGHAT and CDR2 FQNNGV. The ends lost 1 base at V and 0 bases at J; junction bases unmatched: 2. The CDR3 DNA sequence: TGTGCCAGCAGCTTAGGGGGGACTAGCGGGAACCAAGAGACCCAGTACTTC. Protein: CASSLGGTSGNQETQYF. Looking up the rest from reference TRBV11-2 and TRBJ2-5 gives the full variable domain: EAGVAQSPRYKIIEKRQSVAFWCNPISGHATLYWYQQILGQGPKLLIQFQNNGVVDDSQLPKDRFSAERLKGVDSTLKIQPAKLEDSAVYLCASSLGGTSGNQETQYFGPGTRLLVL.

The CDR3 DNA reads as TGTGCCAGCAGTGACCCAGTCGAGCAGTTCTTC. Translating gives CASSDPVEQFF. The genes are TRBV2 and TRBJ2-1; D gene uncertain. Looked up from germline, CDR1 is SNHLY and CDR2 is FYNNEI. V lost 3 bases, J lost 10 bases, and 7 bases lay in between. This CDR3 region has 11 residues.

This sequence joins TRBV27 and TRBJ2-1; the D is unclear. Germline CDR1 MNHEY, CDR2 SMNVEV (reference sequence). Trimming cost V 5 bases and J 5 bases, with 10 bases left between them. This CDR3 has 13 residues. DNA for the CDR3: TGTGCCAGCAGTCAATTGCGGCACAATGAGCAGTTCTTC. Amino acids: CASSQLRHNEQFF.

The chain is built from TRBV7-3 and TRBJ2-5, with 7 bases lining up with TRBD1. J lost 2 bases, V lost 3 bases, and 6 bases had no gene match. The CDR3 totals 15 residues. Germline V gene lookup returns CDR1 SGHTA and CDR2 FQGTGA. The CDR3 is CASSFMGTVQETQYF. CDR3 nucleotide sequence: TGTGCCAGCAGCTTTATGGGGACAGTACAAGAGACCCAGTACTTC.

The V gene is TRBV7-9, the J gene TRBJ2-5, with 8 bases identical to TRBD1. The CDR3 loop spans 15 amino acids. Germline assignment: CDR1 SEHNR and CDR2 FQNEAQ (reference sequence). The junction had 10 bases not matched to a gene; V was cut back by 5 bases and J by 5 bases. The CDR3 protein is CASSDRQGIVETQYF. CDR3 in DNA: TGTGCCAGCAGCGACCGACAGGGGATAGTGGAGACCCAGTACTTC.

V gene TRBV30 combines with J gene TRBJ1-6; D perhaps matches TRBD1 (6 bases). Germline loops: CDR1 GTSNPN, CDR2 SVGIG (reference sequence). Trimming stripped 3 bases from V and 0 bases from J, with 21 bases between. The CDR3 spans 19 residues. CDR3 sequence reads: CAWRPVGGRSSSYNSPLHF. CDR3 nucleotide sequence: TGTGCCTGGAGGCCAGTTGGGGGCCGGTCGAGCTCCTATAATTCACCCCTCCACTTT.

The chain employs TRBV4-3 and TRBJ2-5; 8 bases align to TRBD1. The junction had 5 bases not matched to a gene; V was cut back by 4 bases and J by 4 bases. The germline CDR1 and CDR2 sequences are LGHNA and YSLEER. The CDR3 contains 14 residues. The CDR3 nucleotides read TGCGCCAGCAGCCCTGGGACAGGTCGAGAGACCCAGTACTTC. Amino acid sequence: CASSPGTGRETQYF.

The chain joins TRBV27 to TRBJ1-5; 12 bases agree with TRBD1. This CDR3 contains 18 residues. V dropped 5 bases and J dropped 2; count of bases not matched to a gene: 10. Germline CDR1 reads MNHEY; CDR2 reads SMNVEV (reference sequence). In DNA, the CDR3 is TGTGCCAGCAGTCTCGGGACAGGGGGCGCGTTAGGCAATCAGCCCCAGCATTTT. Translating it yields CASSLGTGGALGNQPQHF.

The CDR3 region has the DNA TGCGCCAGCAGCCCAAGGGGGTTGGAGTCTTATGGCTACACCTTC. Protein: CASSPRGLESYGYTF. The gene calls are TRBV5-1 and TRBJ1-2; D is perhaps TRBD1 (6 bases). CDR3 length: 15 residues. V was clipped by 4 bases and J by 5 bases, with 18 bases between them. CDR1 SGHRS and CDR2 YFSETQ come from the germline V gene. The whole variable domain, filled in from reference TRBV5-1 and TRBJ1-2, reads KAGVTQTPRYLIKTRGQQVTLSCSPISGHRSVSWYQQTPGQGLQFLFEYFSETQRNKGNFPGRFSGRQFSNSRSEMNVSTLELGDSALYLCASSPRGLESYGYTFGSGTRLTVV.

This sequence joins TRBV7-2 and TRBJ1-6, with 9 bases lining up with TRBD1. Germline assignment: CDR1 SGHTA and CDR2 FQGNSA. The trim removed 5 bases at V and 7 bases at J, leaving 9 bases unmatched. The CDR3 sequence is 16 residues long. CDR3 region: CASSQRQGDANSPLHF. The CDR3 nucleotides read TGTGCCAGCAGCCAGAGACAGGGGGATGCGAATTCACCCCTCCACTTT.

V usage is TRBV2 and J usage is TRBJ2-1, with 10 bases lining up with TRBD2. V dropped 6 bases and J dropped 6; count of bases not matched to a gene: 5. This CDR3 contains 14 residues. Germline V CDR1 and CDR2: SNHLY, FYNNEI. CDR3 DNA sequence: TGTGCCAGCAGGCTAGCGGGAGCGTTCAATGAGCAGTTCTTC. Translating gives CASRLAGAFNEQFF.

V and J are TRBV6-1 and TRBJ2-7; a weak D match, TRBD1 (6 bases). V dropped 9 bases and J dropped 1 base, with 13 bases sitting between them. This CDR3 is 13 amino acids long. Per the germline V gene, CDR1 is MNHNS and CDR2 is SASEGT. The CDR3 here is CASCSGASYEQYF. The CDR3 coding sequence is TGTGCCAGTTGTTCAGGGGCTTCCTACGAGCAGTACTTC.

The rearrangement uses TRBV5-5 and TRBJ2-3; TRBD1 might be the D (6 bases). V was clipped by 1 base and J by 6 bases, with 12 bases between them. The CDR3 runs to 14 residues. Germline CDR1 reads SGHKS; CDR2 reads YYEKEE (reference sequence). The chain's CDR3 is CASSLMTGGDTQYF. In nucleotides, the CDR3 is TGTGCCAGCAGCTTGATGACAGGTGGGGATACGCAGTATTTT.